This TCR beta chain was recovered during a study of TIL therapy for anti-PD-1-resistant metastatic lung cancer. Sequencing used immunoSEQ v3. Each library reached 2 million or so read pairs, or roughly 5-6.5 million at deep level. Assay used: immunoSEQ multiplex PCR; TCRdb lists only in-frame clones, some missing. The sample gives approximately 40,000 clones, 73% of which show up once; over 5.5% is in the top ten. This CDR3 contains 15 residues. Germline-derived CDR1 and CDR2 are SSHAT and FNYEAQ (reference sequence). The time point: pre-treatment sample, taken before nivolumab and TIL therapy. On this clone itself: The germline gene is not matched at one end of the junction; a read error may be the cause.

Sample: blood, taken at baseline. J is TRBJ2-5 and V is TRBV7-7; 8 bases fit TRBD1. This TCR was recovered from a person aged 30 to 80 with non-small cell lung cancer. The CDR3 DNA reads TGTGCTAGCAGCCTAGTGCGGACAGGGTTGGAGACCCAGTACTTC. It yields the protein CASSLVRTGLETQYF.